A selection of T cell receptor beta chains follows, all from one sample in a study of Ad26.COV2.S vaccination and SARS-CoV-2 variants. Sequencing was performed with immunoSEQ multiplex PCR; in TCRdb, only in-frame clones are kept and a portion is missing. This table holds approximately 410,000 clones, roughly 90% found once. The sample in question was peripheral blood, obtained in a trial of Ad26.COV2.S vaccine versus placebo. These receptors all stem from a person aged 18-60 years who received the Ad26.COV2.S COVID-19 vaccine or a placebo. The CDR3 runs from the conserved cysteine through the conserved F or W. D genes are given only for firm matches. Size tells how often a clone was seen (once, few, many) or the class of an expanded clone, and some rows leave it out.

d_call	v_call	j_call	clone_size	cdr3_aa	cdr3_nt
-	TRBV19	TRBJ2-4	few	CASSIRRSSSKNIQYF	TGTGCCAGTAGTATTCGCCGGTCCTCTAGCAAAAACATTCAGTACTTC
TRBD2	TRBV7-6	TRBJ2-2	-	CASSLVSGANTGELFF	TGTGCCAGCAGCTTAGTTAGCGGGGCGAACACCGGGGAGCTGTTTTTT
-	TRBV4-1	TRBJ2-3	once	CASSQGEGGRDTQYF	TGCGCCAGCAGCCAAGGGGAAGGGGGTCGGGATACGCAGTATTTT
-	TRBV7-9	TRBJ2-1	-	CASSPGRFTYNEQFF	TGTGCCAGCAGCCCGGGCAGATTTACCTACAATGAGCAGTTCTTC
TRBD2	TRBV6-6	TRBJ2-1	-	CASSQRLGRSSGGQNEQFF	TGTGCCAGCAGTCAAAGATTGGGACGAAGTAGCGGGGGGCAGAATGAGCAGTTCTTC
TRBD1	TRBV4-1	TRBJ1-1	-	CASRPGQRNTEAFF	TGCGCCAGCAGACCGGGACAGAGGAACACTGAAGCTTTCTTT
TRBD1	TRBV7-9	TRBJ1-5	-	CASSLTGTGYNQPQHF	TGTGCCAGCAGCCTAACCGGGACAGGGTATAATCAGCCCCAGCATTTT
-	TRBV7-8	TRBJ1-2	-	CASLREGDSGYTF	TGTGCCAGCCTTCGGGAGGGGGATTCAGGCTACACCTTC
-	TRBV6-5	TRBJ1-2	-	CASSYTGRGAHYGYTF	TGTGCCAGCAGTTACACCGGCCGGGGCGCTCACTATGGCTACACCTTC
-	TRBV6-2/TRBV6-3	TRBJ2-2	-	CASSLAKGTRTGELFF	TGTGCCAGCAGTTTGGCAAAGGGTACGCGCACCGGGGAGCTGTTTTTT
TRBD1	TRBV7-3	TRBJ2-1	-	CASSLTRQGENEQFF	TGTGCCAGCAGCTTAACAAGACAGGGGGAGAATGAGCAGTTCTTC
-	TRBV20-1	TRBJ2-1	-	CSARSYNEQFF	TGCAGTGCTAGAAGTTACAATGAGCAGTTCTTC
-	TRBV3-1/TRBV3-2	TRBJ2-7	-	CASSQMSGVSYEQYF	TGTGCCAGCAGCCAAATGTCTGGGGTTTCCTACGAGCAGTACTTC